The 20 T cell receptor beta chains below come from one sample, sequenced in a study of cytomegalovirus exposure and HLA in healthy donors. The PCR made use of 60 Vbeta and 13 Jbeta primers. Repertoires were generated with immunoSEQ multiplex PCR, while TCRdb's copy carries only in-frame clones and drops some. In the table there are 110,000 to 150,000 clones, roughly four fifths of which are singletons. The sample taken for sequencing was PBMCs. The receptors shown here come from a man younger than 35 in good health and CMV-seropositive.

This chain links TRBV15 with TRBJ1-2; 7 bases line up with TRBD1. V dropped 0 bases and J dropped 8; count of bases not matched to a gene: 12. This CDR3 comprises 16 residues. Germline CDR1 LNHNV, CDR2 YYDKDF (reference sequence). The CDR3 nucleotides are TGTGCCACCAGCAGAGATAGGACAGGATCACCCGGGGGCTACACCTTC. Protein product: CATSRDRTGSPGGYTF. Full variable domain (remainder filled in from reference TRBV15 and TRBJ1-2): DAMVIQNPRYQVTQFGKPVTLSCSQTLNHNVMYWYQQKSSQAPKLLFHYYDKDFNNEADTPDNFQSRRPNTSFCFLDIRSPGLGDTAMYLCATSRDRTGSPGGYTFGSGTRLTVV.

The rearrangement joins TRBV19 to TRBJ2-7, with TRBD1 identical over 8 bases. The CDR3 runs to 15 residues. Trimming took 0 bases from V and 3 from J; bases not matched to a gene: 4. Germline V gene sequence: CDR1 LNHDA, CDR2 SQIVND (reference sequence). The CDR3 bases are TGTGCCAGTAGTATAGATTCCAGGGGGCTCTACGAGCAGTACTTC. It is translated as CASSIDSRGLYEQYF.

This clone was seen only a few times. The rearrangement uses TRBV6-1 and TRBJ1-3; D unclear. The length of the CDR3 is 15 residues. The ends were cut back, 5 bases at V and 0 bases at J, with 11 bases in the middle. Germline V gene data show CDR1 as MNHNS and CDR2 as SASEGT. Here the CDR3 reads CASSTLRGSGNTIYF. Here the CDR3 DNA reads TGTGCCAGCAGTACCCTCCGCGGCTCTGGAAACACCATATATTTT.

The V and J genes are TRBV2 and TRBJ2-2; tentative D call: TRBD2 (6 bases). The CDR3 has 15 residues. Looked up from germline, CDR1 is SNHLY and CDR2 is FYNNEI. Trimming took 5 bases from V and 5 from J, leaving 15 bases between them. CDR3 loop: CASSRTGTSTGELFF. The CDR3 bases are TGTGCCAGCAGTCGCACCGGGACTTCGACCGGGGAGCTGTTTTTT.

This chain joins TRBV7-9 and TRBJ1-3; 8 nucleotides match TRBD1. Germline V gives CDR1 SEHNR, CDR2 FQNEAQ (reference sequence). J was trimmed by 10 bases and V by 5 bases; bases with no gene match: 7. This CDR3 has 13 residues. The CDR3 bases are TGTGCCAGCAGCAACATACAGGGGGAAACCATATATTTT. Amino acids: CASSNIQGETIYF.

V and J are TRBV5-1 and TRBJ1-4, with TRBD1 as a possible D gene (5 bases). This CDR3 spans 15 amino acids. Between the trimmed V and J ends, which lost 0 bases and 7 bases, there was a span of 13 bases. Germline CDR1 is SGHRS and CDR2 is YFSETQ. The CDR3 loop reads CASSLAAGLGEKLFF. CDR3 nucleotides: TGCGCCAGCAGCTTGGCCGCGGGGCTAGGTGAAAAACTGTTTTTT.

The chain combines TRBV7-8 with TRBJ2-7, with D possibly matching TRBD1 (6 bases). Per the germline V gene, CDR1 is SGHVS and CDR2 is FQNEAQ. This CDR3 has 13 residues. The V end lost 5 bases, the J end lost 3 bases, and 11 bases lay between the germline ends. The CDR3 loop reads CASSPGQVYEQYF. The DNA of the CDR3 is TGTGCCAGCAGCCCGGGACAAGTCTACGAGCAGTACTTC.

V is TRBV6-5 and J is TRBJ2-5; 7 positions agree with TRBD2. The J call may be in error: the DNA end matches TRBJ2-7 better. Germline CDR1 and CDR2: MNHEY and SVGAGI. The CDR3 is 15 residues long. DNA for the CDR3: TGTGCCAGCAGTTACTCTGGGGGGGACTCCTACGAGCAGTACTTC. Amino acid sequence: CASSYSGGDSYEQYF.

The chain is built from TRBV5-1 and TRBJ2-7; 8 nucleotides align to TRBD2. The CDR3 sequence is 14 residues long. Germline V gene data show CDR1 as SGHRS and CDR2 as YFSETQ. V was pared by 6 bases and J by 3 bases, with 8 bases of the junction left unmatched. The CDR3 sequence is CASKSSGSFYEQYF. The CDR3 DNA sequence: TGCGCCAGCAAAAGCAGCGGGAGCTTCTACGAGCAGTACTTC.

The CDR3, as DNA: TGTGCCAGCAGTGAGGGGGGGGCGGTTCGAACCTACGAGCAGTACTTC. It specifies CASSEGGAVRTYEQYF. This chain connects TRBV6-1 to TRBJ2-5; D is possibly TRBD2 (7 bases). With the DNA end fitting TRBJ2-7 better, the J assignment may be wrong. The CDR3 covers 16 residues. The germline CDR1 and CDR2 sequences are MNHNS and SASEGT.

This clone has a handful of counts. The chain couples TRBV19 to TRBJ1-4; a weak D match, TRBD1 (6 bases). The V gene's germline CDR1 is LNHDA and CDR2 SQIVND (reference sequence). Trimming shortened V by 7 bases and J by 5 bases, and 8 bases separated the two germline ends. The CDR3 covers 12 residues. The CDR3 spells CASMDSNEKLFF. CDR3 bases: TGTGCCAGTATGGACAGCAATGAAAAACTGTTTTTT. The full variable domain, in which reference TRBV19 and TRBJ1-4 provide the parts outside the CDR3, is DGGITQSPKYLFRKEGQNVTLSCEQNLNHDAMYWYRQDPGQGLRLIYYSQIVNDFQKGDIAEGYSVSREKKESFPLTVTSAQKNPTAFYLCASMDSNEKLFFGSGTQLSVL.

For this clone: A read error may account for a junction end that differs from germline. This rearrangement joins TRBV7-9 to TRBJ1-1, with 8 bases fitting TRBD1. The CDR3 extends over 12 amino acids. CDR1 and CDR2 (germline): SEHNR, FQNEAQ (reference sequence). The CDR3 spells CSSSPRDREAFF. In DNA form, the CDR3 reads TGTTCCAGCAGCCCGAGGGACAGGGAAGCTTTCTTT. The entire variable domain, with the rest obtained from reference TRBV7-9 and TRBJ1-1, is as follows: DTGVSQNPRHKITKRGQNVTFRCDPISEHNRLYWYRQTLGQGPEFLTYFQNEAQLEKSRLLSDRFSAERPKGSFSTLEIQRTEQGDSAMYLCSSSPRDREAFFGQGTRLTVV.

The J gene is TRBJ2-3, the V gene TRBV6-4, with D tentatively TRBD2 (6 bases). Trimming stripped 2 bases from V and 8 bases from J, with 14 bases between. The CDR3 covers 14 residues. The germline gives CDR1 MRHNA, CDR2 SNTAGT. Written as DNA, the CDR3 is TGTGCCAGCAGTGACGGACCATTGGAGGGTACGCAGTATTTT. As protein: CASSDGPLEGTQYF.

The V and J genes are TRBV7-9 and TRBJ1-5, with D possibly being TRBD1 (5 bases). The CDR3 sequence is 17 residues long. Trimming pared 5 bases from V and 0 bases from J, leaving 17 bases between. CDR1 and CDR2 (germline): SEHNR, FQNEAQ (reference sequence). CDR3 in amino acids: CASSHPDRQYSNQPQHF. CDR3 coding DNA: TGTGCCAGCAGCCACCCAGACAGACAATATAGCAATCAGCCCCAGCATTTT.

The rearrangement links TRBV7-6 to TRBJ2-7; possible D gene TRBD1, 7 bases. The CDR3 is 16 amino acids. Germline-derived CDR1 and CDR2 are SGHVS and FNYEAQ. V was shortened by 0 bases and J by 4 bases, with 16 bases between the two germline ends. CDR3 residues: CASSLAPGPGGYEQYF. The CDR3 DNA reads as TGTGCCAGCAGCTTAGCTCCCGGGCCAGGGGGGTACGAGCAGTACTTC.

Only a few counts were recorded for this clone. This chain joins TRBV5-6 and TRBJ1-2; D not certain. The CDR3 runs 13 residues. Germline CDR1 reads SGHDT; CDR2 reads YYEEEE. V was pared by 0 bases and J by 6 bases, with 9 bases between. The CDR3 here is CASSLGRGHGYTF. The CDR3 nucleotides are TGTGCCAGCAGCTTGGGACGAGGGCATGGCTACACCTTC. Together with reference TRBV5-6 and TRBJ1-2, the CDR3 gives the full variable domain: DAGVTQSPTHLIKTRGQQVTLRCSPKSGHDTVSWYQQALGQGPQFIFQYYEEEERQRGNFPDRFSGHQFPNYSSELNVNALLLGDSALYLCASSLGRGHGYTFGSGTRLTVV.

J is TRBJ2-1 and V is TRBV2, with TRBD2 identical over 16 bases. This CDR3 is built from 14 residues. Losses at the gene ends were 10 bases for V and 7 bases for J; bases not matched to a gene: 4. Germline V gives CDR1 SNHLY, CDR2 FYNNEI. The CDR3 coding sequence is TGTGCCACCGGGACTAGCGGGAGGGAAAATGAGCAGTTCTTC. It specifies CATGTSGRENEQFF.

This chain joins TRBV28 and TRBJ1-1; D not certain. Germline CDR1 is MDHEN and CDR2 is SYDVKM. Trimming removed 3 bases from V and 2 bases from J, with 10 bases in between. This CDR3 contains 14 residues. CDR3: CASSFGLLNTEAFF. The CDR3 nucleotides read TGTGCCAGCAGTTTCGGACTTTTAAACACTGAAGCTTTCTTT.

This chain links TRBV6-1 with TRBJ2-1; 8 positions agree with TRBD2. The germline gives CDR1 MNHNS, CDR2 SASEGT. The CDR3 loop spans 15 amino acids. J was trimmed by 0 bases and V by 6 bases; bases with no gene match: 4. The CDR3 spells CASRQLAASYNEQFF. The CDR3 bases are TGTGCCAGCAGACAACTAGCGGCCTCCTACAATGAGCAGTTCTTC.

The chain joins TRBV11-2 to TRBJ1-2; tentatively, D is TRBD1 (6 bases). Per the germline V gene, CDR1 is SGHAT and CDR2 is FQNNGV. Trimming stripped 3 bases from V and 8 bases from J, with 13 bases between. The CDR3 contains 13 residues. The CDR3 loop is CASSFDRTWGYTF. The CDR3 DNA reads TGTGCCAGCAGCTTCGACAGGACTTGGGGCTACACCTTC.